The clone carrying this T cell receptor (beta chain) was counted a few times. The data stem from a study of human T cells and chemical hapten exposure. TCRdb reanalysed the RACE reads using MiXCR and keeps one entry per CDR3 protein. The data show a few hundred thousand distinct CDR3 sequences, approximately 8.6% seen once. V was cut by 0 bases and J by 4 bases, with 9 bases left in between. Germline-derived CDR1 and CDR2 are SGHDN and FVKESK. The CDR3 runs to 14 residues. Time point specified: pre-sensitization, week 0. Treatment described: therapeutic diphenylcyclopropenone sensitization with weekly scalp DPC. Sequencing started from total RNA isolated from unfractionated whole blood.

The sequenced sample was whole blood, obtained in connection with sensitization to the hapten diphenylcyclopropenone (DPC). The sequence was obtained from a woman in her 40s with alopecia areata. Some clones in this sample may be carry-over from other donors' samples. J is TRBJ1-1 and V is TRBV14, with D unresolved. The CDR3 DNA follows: TGTGCCAGCAGCCAAGATCGTTGGGGCACTGAAGCTTTCTTT. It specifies CASSQDRWGTEAFF.